A single sample is the source of the 27 T cell receptor beta chains below, sequenced in a study of breast tumors, draining lymph nodes, adjacent tissues. The lymph nodes were axillary draining lymph nodes from breast cancer patients. A single record per CDR3 protein comes from TCRdb applying MiXCR to the multiplex PCR reads. In the table there are 270,000 or so distinct CDR3 sequences, about 33% of which are singletons. Material: axillary lymph node tissue. These receptors were taken from a female donor with breast cancer. Some clones in this sample may be carry-over from other donors' samples.

This clonotype occurred a few times. The chain employs TRBV3-1 and TRBJ2-7; weak D call: TRBD2 (6 bases). CDR1 and CDR2 from the germline V gene are LGHDT and YNNKEL (reference sequence). Trimming left V 1 base short and J 3 bases short, with 19 bases between. The CDR3 totals 17 residues. CDR3 sequence: CASSQVSLTSKRYEQYF. DNA of the CDR3: TGTGCCAGCAGCCAAGTTAGCCTGACTAGTAAACGCTACGAGCAGTACTTC.

This clonotype was counted ten times or more. V gene TRBV6-2 or TRBV6-3 combines with J gene TRBJ1-4, with a weak D call TRBD1 (5 bases). The V gene's germline CDR1 is MNHEY and CDR2 SVGEGT. The CDR3 sequence is 11 residues long. V lost 11 bases to trimming and J lost 8 bases, with 12 bases between them. The CDR3 sequence: CAATGGEKLFF. DNA of the CDR3: TGTGCCGCTACAGGAGGGGAAAAACTGTTTTTT.

This clonotype was counted at least ten times. The chain couples TRBV4-1 to TRBJ2-7, with 7 bases fitting TRBD2. The CDR3 has 16 amino acids. V was clipped by 0 bases and J by 7 bases; unmatched bases: 12. Germline CDR1 reads MGHRA; CDR2 reads YSYEKL. The CDR3 here is CASSQESASGAMEQYF. CDR3 DNA sequence: TGCGCCAGCAGCCAAGAGTCAGCTAGCGGAGCTATGGAGCAGTACTTC.

This clonotype was recorded many times. This sequence joins TRBV6-6 and TRBJ2-3; D is unclear. Trimming shortened V by 9 bases and J by 6 bases, and 10 bases separated the two germline ends. The CDR3 is made up of 11 amino acids. The germline V gene encodes CDR1 MNHNY and CDR2 SVGAGI (reference sequence). CDR3 nucleotide sequence: TGTGCCAGTACCGATAGGGATACGCAGTATTTT. Residues: CASTDRDTQYF.

There are many counts of this clonotype. J is TRBJ2-2 and V is TRBV5-8; D might be TRBD1 (6 bases). This CDR3 has 15 residues. V was pared by 2 bases and J by 6 bases, with 14 bases between. Looked up from germline, CDR1 is SGHTS and CDR2 is YDEGEE. The CDR3 DNA reads as TGTGCCAGCAGCTTACTGGACAGAAGTCCCGGGGAGCTGTTTTTT. This translates into CASSLLDRSPGELFF.

To note about this clonotype: A much larger clone lies a single base off, so this may be a read error. This chain uses TRBV12-3 or TRBV12-4 with TRBJ2-5; no reliable D call. The CDR3 consists of 14 residues. In DNA form, the CDR3 reads TGTGCCAGCGGTTTAATGAGATTTCAAGAGACCCAGTACTTC. Translating it yields CASGLMRFQETQYF.

This clonotype turned up a few times. The chain joins TRBV11-1 to TRBJ2-1, with TRBD2 matching over 14 bases. The CDR3 contains 17 residues. With 4 bases clipped from V and 4 bases from J, the junction kept 6 bases outside the gene matches. CDR1 and CDR2 from the germline V gene are SGHAT and FQDESV (reference sequence). CDR3 protein: CASSSSGTSGSYNEQFF. CDR3 DNA: TGTGCCAGCAGCTCTTCCGGGACTAGCGGGAGTTACAATGAGCAGTTCTTC.

The chain has TRBV3-1 and TRBJ2-7; possibly TRBD2 for D (5 bases). The CDR3 sequence is 14 residues long. Trimming pared 3 bases from V and 2 bases from J, leaving 11 bases between. Germline assignment: CDR1 LGHDT and CDR2 YNNKEL (reference sequence). CDR3: CASSQLDGTYEQYF. The CDR3 coding sequence is TGTGCCAGCAGCCAGTTGGACGGGACCTACGAGCAGTACTTC.

The chain uses TRBV5-1 and TRBJ1-1; 7 bases line up with TRBD1. Germline values: CDR1 SGHRS, CDR2 YFSETQ. CDR3 length: 15 amino acids. Losses at the gene ends were 3 bases for V and 5 bases for J; bases not matched to a gene: 10. DNA of the CDR3: TGCGCCAGCAGCTGGAGCGGGACAGCGAAGACTGAAGCTTTCTTT. Translated, it gives CASSWSGTAKTEAFF.

This clonotype appeared many times. J is TRBJ2-1 and V is TRBV29-1; weak D call: TRBD2 (6 bases). This CDR3 has 14 residues. V was clipped by 5 bases and J by 0 bases, with 11 bases between them. Per germline, CDR1 SQVTM and CDR2 ANQGSEA. CDR3 in DNA: TGCAGCGTTAACTACGGGAGCTCCTACAATGAGCAGTTCTTC. Protein: CSVNYGSSYNEQFF.

As to this clonotype: A much larger clone is a single base away; this may be a read error. The chain employs TRBV20-1 and TRBJ2-7, with 7 bases matching TRBD2. The CDR3 is 11 residues long. CDR1 and CDR2 (germline): DFQATT, SNEGSKA (reference sequence). CDR3 protein: CSVWREREQSF. In DNA form, the CDR3 reads TGCAGTGTTTGGCGGGAGCGCGAGCAGTCCTTC.

This clonotype appeared many times. The gene calls are TRBV5-5 and TRBJ2-2, with TRBD2 as a possible D gene (5 bases). The ends were cut back, 0 bases at V and 5 bases at J, with 11 bases in the middle. The CDR3 runs to 15 residues. Germline-derived CDR1 and CDR2 are SGHKS and YYEKEE (reference sequence). The CDR3 sequence: CASSLVGSGTGELFF. In nucleotides, the CDR3 is TGTGCCAGCAGCTTGGTAGGGTCGGGGACCGGGGAGCTGTTTTTT.

As concerns this clonotype: A much larger clone differs from this one at a single base, so this may be a read error. The final CDR3 position lacks the conserved phenylalanine or tryptophan, pointing to a likely read error. The chain couples TRBV11-3 to TRBJ1-2, with unresolved D. The CDR3 extends over 14 amino acids. V was clipped by 4 bases and J by 4 bases, with 13 bases between them. Germline-derived CDR1 and CDR2 are SGHNT and YENEEA. The CDR3 bases are TGTGCCAGCAGCTCCCGCCGGCGACCCTATGGCTACACCCTC. This codes for CASSSRRRPYGYTL.

The chain carries TRBV25-1 and TRBJ2-7, with TRBD1 identical over 11 bases. The CDR3 is made up of 15 amino acids. Germline V gene data show CDR1 as MGHDK and CDR2 as SYGVNS. Trimming removed 6 bases from V and 5 bases from J; junction bases left unmatched: 9. CDR3 sequence: CASREPGTGGDEQYF. DNA of the CDR3: TGTGCCAGCAGGGAACCTGGGACAGGGGGGGACGAGCAGTACTTC.

Ten or more counts support this clonotype. V gene TRBV14 combines with J gene TRBJ2-3, with 7 positions matching TRBD2. The CDR3 covers 15 residues. J gave up 6 bases and V 0 bases, and 6 bases lay outside the gene matches. Germline V lookup: CDR1 SGHDN, CDR2 FVKESK. CDR3 in DNA: TGTGCCAGCAGCCAAGATCAGGTCGGGAGGGATACGCAGTATTTT. Translation: CASSQDQVGRDTQYF.

V usage is TRBV20-1 and J usage is TRBJ2-1, with 7 bases fitting TRBD2. Germline lookup yields CDR1 DFQATT and CDR2 SNEGSKA (reference sequence). The CDR3 is 15 amino acids. V was clipped by 3 bases and J by 3 bases; unmatched bases: 8. The CDR3 is CSARRRLADYNEQFF. CDR3 in DNA: TGCAGTGCTAGGCGCAGGCTAGCGGACTACAATGAGCAGTTCTTC.

There are many counts of this clonotype. The gene calls are TRBV7-8 and TRBJ2-7; perhaps TRBD2 as D (5 bases). Trimming took 4 bases from V and 7 from J, leaving 8 bases between them. This CDR3 comprises 11 residues. Looked up from germline, CDR1 is SGHVS and CDR2 is FQNEAQ. CDR3 coding DNA: TGTGCCAGCAGCTCCCCGGGAGAGCAGTACTTC. It is translated as CASSSPGEQYF.

At least ten counts were recorded for this clonotype. The V and J genes are TRBV2 and TRBJ2-5, with TRBD2 identical over 9 bases. J lost 5 bases, V lost 4 bases, and 8 bases had no gene match. The germline V gene has CDR1 SNHLY and CDR2 FYNNEI. The CDR3 runs 15 residues. CDR3 residues: CASSGIAGAMETQYF. DNA of the CDR3: TGTGCCAGCAGTGGAATAGCGGGAGCTATGGAGACCCAGTACTTC.

The rearrangement uses TRBV20-1 and TRBJ2-3; D may be TRBD2 (6 bases). V was clipped by 4 bases and J by 0 bases, with 8 bases between them. This CDR3 is 13 amino acids long. From germline, CDR1 is DFQATT and CDR2 SNEGSKA (reference sequence). Written as DNA, the CDR3 is TGCAGTGCTACGGAGGGTAGCACAGATACGCAGTATTTT. It translates to CSATEGSTDTQYF.

This clonotype was counted at least ten times. This chain links TRBV6-1 with TRBJ2-2; 8 positions match TRBD1. This CDR3 has 14 amino acids. The germline V gene has CDR1 MNHNS and CDR2 SASEGT. Trimming at V came to 10 bases and at J to 6 bases, leaving 10 bases not matched to a gene. CDR3 protein: CATRTGWMAGELFF. CDR3 DNA sequence: TGTGCCACCCGGACAGGGTGGATGGCCGGGGAGCTGTTTTTT.

Notes on this clonotype: A much larger clone is a single base away; this may be a read error. The genes are TRBV12-3 or TRBV12-4 and TRBJ1-5; D is undetermined. The V end was cut by 8 bases, the J end by 4 bases, with 15 bases between. The CDR3 contains 14 residues. In nucleotides, the CDR3 is TGTGCCAGCGGTCCCACCCGTCCGAATCAGCCCCAGCATTTT. It is translated as CASGPTRPNQPQHF.

This clonotype was picked up a small number of times. This sequence joins TRBV10-3 and TRBJ1-1; 7 bases are a match to TRBD1. The V gene end was trimmed by 7 bases and the J gene end by 3 bases; junction bases not matched to a gene: 14. CDR1 is ENHRY and CDR2 is SYGVKD in the germline V gene. The CDR3 extends over 16 amino acids. CDR3 in amino acids: CAITRGAGGGDTEAFF. The CDR3 DNA follows: TGTGCCATCACTCGAGGGGCAGGGGGAGGGGACACTGAAGCTTTCTTT.

This clonotype was counted many times. The V call is TRBV7-9, the J call TRBJ1-3; unclear D gene. The V and J ends lost 4 bases and 0 bases respectively, with 13 bases between them. Germline V gives CDR1 SEHNR, CDR2 FQNEAQ (reference sequence). The CDR3 totals 16 residues. CDR3 coding DNA: TGTGCCAGCAGCTCGAGGACTGTCGACTCTGGAAACACCATATATTTT. Amino acids: CASSSRTVDSGNTIYF. Drawing the rest from reference TRBV7-9 and TRBJ1-3, the complete variable domain is DTGVSQNPRHKITKRGQNVTFRCDPISEHNRLYWYRQTLGQGPEFLTYFQNEAQLEKSRLLSDRFSAERPKGSFSTLEIQRTEQGDSAMYLCASSSRTVDSGNTIYFGEGSWLTVV.

In its sample, this clonotype was seen many times. V and J are TRBV7-6 and TRBJ2-7; D gene unclear. Trimming removed 2 bases at V and 3 bases at J, with 8 bases between. CDR3 length equals 13 residues. The germline CDR1 and CDR2 sequences are SGHVS and FNYEAQ. The CDR3 region has the DNA TGTGCCAGCAGCTTAACCGCCAGCTACGAGCAGTACTTC. Translation: CASSLTASYEQYF.

Turning to this clonotype: A single base separates this from a much larger clone, so it may be a read error. The chain has TRBV5-1 and TRBJ2-1; D is possibly TRBD2 (6 bases). There are 16 residues in the CDR3. Germline values: CDR1 SGHRS, CDR2 YFSETQ. V was shortened by 6 bases and J by 8 bases, with 24 bases between the two germline ends. CDR3 loop: CASNVGDPLKRDEQFF. CDR3 nucleotides: TGCGCCAGCAACGTTGGGGACCCCCTAAAGCGGGATGAGCAGTTCTTC. Full variable domain (rest looked up from reference TRBV5-1 and TRBJ2-1): KAGVTQTPRYLIKTRGQQVTLSCSPISGHRSVSWYQQTPGQGLQFLFEYFSETQRNKGNFPGRFSGRQFSNSRSEMNVSTLELGDSALYLCASNVGDPLKRDEQFFGPGTRLTVL.

As regards this clonotype: This may be a read error: a much more frequent sequence differs by one nucleotide. This chain joins TRBV12-3 or TRBV12-4 and TRBJ2-5; possibly TRBD1 or TRBD2 for D (6 bases each). This CDR3 comprises 11 residues. CDR3 bases: TGTGCCAGGGGGGGCGGAGAGCCCCAGTACTTC. Translated, it gives CARGGGEPQYF.

At least ten counts were recorded for this clonotype. The chain joins TRBV7-2 to TRBJ2-2, with TRBD1 identical over 7 bases. This CDR3 contains 15 residues. Per the germline V gene, CDR1 is SGHTA and CDR2 is FQGNSA. With V trimmed by 5 bases and J by 2 bases, 5 bases remained unmatched. In nucleotides, the CDR3 is TGTGCCAGCAGCCGGGACAGCCCAAACACCGGGGAGCTGTTTTTT. Its protein is CASSRDSPNTGELFF. Full variable domain (rest looked up from reference TRBV7-2 and TRBJ2-2): GAGVSQSPSNKVTEKGKDVELRCDPISGHTALYWYRQSLGQGLEFLIYFQGNSAPDKSGLPSDRFSAERTGGSVSTLTIQRTQQEDSAVYLCASSRDSPNTGELFFGEGSRLTVL.